One sample yielded the 27 T cell receptor beta chains listed below, sequenced in a study of blood T cells in healthy people across ages. A second PCR of roughly 7 to 11 cycles used a sample-barcoded 5' primer and a J-beta primer mix. TCRdb re-derived calls from the 5' RACE reads in MiXCR, one entry per CDR3 protein. The table shows some 1.8 million distinct CDR3 sequences, with around 42% occurring only once. The sequencing sample was made of blood. These receptors were taken from a human donor in good health.

V and J are TRBV4-1 and TRBJ1-6, with D perhaps matching TRBD1 (5 bases). CDR3 length: 16 amino acids. V lost 0 bases and J 9 bases, leaving 15 bases between the germline ends. Germline CDR1 MGHRA, CDR2 YSYEKL. This CDR3 reads CASSQDPGGTGSPLHF. The CDR3 DNA sequence: TGCGCCAGCAGCCAAGATCCCGGGGGAACGGGTTCACCCCTCCACTTT.

Details on this clonotype: Relative to the germline gene, one junction end is altered; a read error may explain this. This chain joins TRBV7-2 and TRBJ1-4; 7 bases align to TRBD1. Germline CDR1 reads SGHTA; CDR2 reads FQGNSA. There are 16 residues in the CDR3. The CDR3 spells CACSPGGATGNEKLFF. The DNA for the CDR3 is TGTGCCTGCAGCCCAGGGGGAGCGACAGGGAATGAAAAACTGTTTTTT.

This chain connects TRBV7-8 to TRBJ1-2; D is unresolved. The length of the CDR3 is 14 residues. V lost 5 bases to trimming and J lost 2 bases, with 12 bases between them. Germline V gives CDR1 SGHVS, CDR2 FQNEAQ. The CDR3 nucleotides read TGTGCCAGCAGCAGAGCTTGGGAAAACTATGGCTACACCTTC. It yields the protein CASSRAWENYGYTF.

This clonotype turned up a few times. J is TRBJ2-5 and V is TRBV7-2; 9 positions agree with TRBD1. Germline V CDR1 and CDR2: SGHTA, FQGNSA. Unmatched junction bases numbered 13, after V lost 6 bases and J lost 5 bases. The CDR3 runs 16 residues. The CDR3 is CASRPRDREMLETQYF. CDR3 sequence (DNA): TGTGCCAGCAGGCCCCGGGACAGGGAGATGTTGGAGACCCAGTACTTC.

This clonotype was seen only a few times. CDR3 nucleotides: TGTGCCAGCAGCCTAAGACAGGGGGCGACCCAGTACTTC. Its translation: CASSLRQGATQYF. The chain recombines TRBV7-3 with TRBJ2-5; the match to TRBD1 covers 10 bases. After removal of 5 bases from V and 7 bases from J, the junction contained 4 bases not matched to a gene. Germline V gene lookup returns CDR1 SGHTA and CDR2 FQGTGA. The CDR3 totals 13 residues.

This clonotype was recorded a few times. J is TRBJ2-7 and V is TRBV12-3 or TRBV12-4; D perhaps matches TRBD2 (6 bases). This CDR3 comprises 14 residues. Trimming shortened V by 3 bases and J by 0 bases, and 9 bases separated the two germline ends. The CDR3 sequence: CASSFIGGSYEQYF. CDR3 DNA sequence: TGTGCCAGCAGTTTTATCGGGGGCTCCTACGAGCAGTACTTC.

The J gene is TRBJ2-1, the V gene TRBV6-6; D is possibly TRBD1 (5 bases). Germline-derived CDR1 and CDR2 are MNHNY and SVGAGI (reference sequence). V was cut by 6 bases and J by 0 bases, with 12 bases left in between. The CDR3 is made up of 15 amino acids. The CDR3 sequence is CASRKGVTSYNEQFF. The CDR3 DNA reads TGTGCCAGCAGGAAAGGGGTCACCTCCTACAATGAGCAGTTCTTC.

The genes are TRBV4-1 and TRBJ2-7, with no clear D. The CDR3 is 14 residues long. From germline, CDR1 is MGHRA and CDR2 YSYEKL. V was clipped by 4 bases and J by 5 bases, with 15 bases between them. The CDR3 loop reads CASSRTDPPDEQYF. The CDR3 DNA is TGCGCCAGCAGCCGGACCGATCCCCCTGACGAGCAGTACTTC.

This chain links TRBV12-3 or TRBV12-4 with TRBJ2-7; D perhaps matches TRBD2 (6 bases). The V end lost 7 bases, the J end lost 4 bases, and 14 bases lay between the germline ends. The CDR3 totals 13 residues. In DNA, the CDR3 is TGTGCCAGCACCCGGGAGATAGAATACGAGCAGTACTTC. Its translation: CASTREIEYEQYF.

Points on this clonotype: A junction end diverges from the germline sequence, so it may reflect a read error. This chain connects TRBV12-3 or TRBV12-4 to TRBJ2-7, with D tentatively TRBD1 (6 bases). This CDR3 has 14 residues. CDR3 amino acids: CACSSGDAPYEQYF. CDR3 DNA sequence: TGTGCCTGCAGCTCAGGGGATGCCCCCTACGAGCAGTACTTC.

The genes are TRBV3-1 and TRBJ2-3, with a weak D call TRBD2 (6 bases). The CDR3 has 16 residues. Germline V gene lookup returns CDR1 LGHDT and CDR2 YNNKEL (reference sequence). V shed 0 bases and J shed 2 bases, with 12 bases lying between them. For the CDR3, the DNA is TGTGCCAGCAGCCAAGAGGAGGGTAGCGACACAGATACGCAGTATTTT. It yields the protein CASSQEEGSDTDTQYF.

On this clonotype itself: A read error may produce the germline difference seen at one junction end. J is TRBJ2-1 and V is TRBV5-6; 8 bases match TRBD2. CDR1 is SGHDT and CDR2 is YYEEEE in the germline V gene. The CDR3 extends over 13 amino acids. The CDR3 bases are TGTGCCAGCAGCTATAGCGGGGACAATGAGCAGTGCTTC. It translates to CASSYSGDNEQCF.

This chain joins TRBV7-9 and TRBJ1-1; tentatively, D is TRBD1 (5 bases). This CDR3 has 13 residues. Germline CDR1 SEHNR, CDR2 FQNEAQ (reference sequence). Trimming took 1 base from V and 6 from J, leaving 9 bases between them. CDR3 sequence reads: CASSLGGAPEAFF. The DNA of the CDR3 is TGTGCCAGCAGCTTAGGGGGCGCCCCTGAAGCTTTCTTT.

This clonotype was seen only once. V and J are TRBV5-1 and TRBJ2-2, with no clear D. The CDR3 runs to 13 residues. The V gene's germline CDR1 is SGHRS and CDR2 YFSETQ. Trimming pared 6 bases from V and 6 bases from J, leaving 12 bases between. CDR3: CASTETESGELFF. CDR3 bases: TGCGCCAGCACCGAAACAGAATCCGGGGAGCTGTTTTTT.

The CDR3 loop reads CASSYKQGLEQYF. The CDR3 coding sequence is TGTGCCAGCAGTTACAAACAGGGCTTGGAGCAGTACTTC. The chain couples TRBV6-5 to TRBJ2-7, with D maybe TRBD1 (6 bases). This CDR3 region has 13 residues. V lost 2 bases to trimming and J lost 7 bases, with 12 bases between them. The germline V gene encodes CDR1 MNHEY and CDR2 SVGAGI.

The V gene is TRBV20-1, the J gene TRBJ2-1; 9 positions match TRBD2. This CDR3 contains 14 residues. V lost 3 bases and J lost 11; bases outside the gene matches: 11. CDR1 and CDR2 (germline): DFQATT, SNEGSKA (reference sequence). The CDR3 region is CSARFVLSGGKQFF. CDR3 in DNA: TGCAGTGCTAGGTTTGTCTTGAGCGGGGGGAAGCAGTTCTTC.

This clonotype was seen only a few times. This chain joins TRBV4-3 and TRBJ1-2; D gene ambiguous. Germline CDR1 is LGHNA and CDR2 is YSLEER. There are 14 residues in the CDR3. V lost 2 bases and J 8 bases, leaving 15 bases between the germline ends. The CDR3 DNA follows: TGCGCCAGCAGCCAAAGGCTTGTGAGAGGAGGCTACACCTTC. It codes for CASSQRLVRGGYTF.

V is TRBV28 and J is TRBJ1-6; no clear D gene. This CDR3 contains 14 residues. The germline CDR1 and CDR2 sequences are MDHEN and SYDVKM. The V end was cut by 6 bases, the J end by 6 bases, with 12 bases between. The CDR3 nucleotides are TGTGCCAGCAGCGGTGTATCGATTAATTCACCCCTCCACTTT. Translated: CASSGVSINSPLHF.

Ten or more counts support this clonotype. Written as DNA, the CDR3 is TGTGCCAGCAGCCGGGACAGGGGGCTCTATGGCTACACCTTC. It translates to CASSRDRGLYGYTF. This chain connects TRBV7-2 to TRBJ1-2, with 12 bases fitting TRBD1. Germline CDR1 and CDR2: SGHTA and FQGNSA. J lost 4 bases, V lost 5 bases, and 2 bases had no gene match. The CDR3 consists of 14 residues.

This clonotype has just a few counts. The rearrangement links TRBV4-1 to TRBJ2-3; 16 nucleotides align to TRBD2. CDR3 length: 19 amino acids. Germline CDR1 is MGHRA and CDR2 is YSYEKL. The V segment lost 4 bases and the J segment 2 bases; nucleotides outside the gene matches: 9. In DNA, the CDR3 is TGCGCCAGCAGCCTCGCCGGGACTAGCGGGGGGGCGAACACAGATACGCAGTATTTT. It is translated as CASSLAGTSGGANTDTQYF.

This chain joins TRBV4-1 and TRBJ2-7, with a weak D call TRBD1 (6 bases). Germline loops: CDR1 MGHRA, CDR2 YSYEKL. This CDR3 spans 15 amino acids. The V gene lost 4 bases and the J gene lost 4 bases, with 17 bases spanning the gap. CDR3 in amino acids: CASSRWPDSSYEQYF. The CDR3, as DNA: TGCGCCAGCAGCCGCTGGCCGGACAGCTCATACGAGCAGTACTTC.

This clonotype was counted many times. The chain employs TRBV7-6 and TRBJ2-7; D is undetermined. Trimming cost V 2 bases and J 1 base, with 6 bases left between them. The length of the CDR3 is 13 residues. The germline V gene encodes CDR1 SGHVS and CDR2 FNYEAQ. This chain's CDR3 is CASSLSKSYEQYF. Here the CDR3 DNA reads TGTGCCAGCAGCTTATCTAAATCCTACGAGCAGTACTTC. Full variable domain (remainder filled in from reference TRBV7-6 and TRBJ2-7): GAGVSQSPRYKVTKRGQDVALRCDPISGHVSLYWYRQALGQGPEFLTYFNYEAQQDKSGLPNDRFSAERPEGSISTLTIQRTEQRDSAMYRCASSLSKSYEQYFGPGTRLTVT.

CDR3 in DNA: TGTGCCAGCAGCGCCGGGGTATTCTACAATGAGCAGTTCTTC. Residues: CASSAGVFYNEQFF. The J gene is TRBJ2-1, the V gene TRBV9; tentative D call: TRBD2 (5 bases). Germline V gene sequence: CDR1 SGDLS, CDR2 YYNGEE. V was cut by 3 bases and J by 3 bases, with 10 bases left in between. The CDR3 covers 14 residues. Using reference TRBV9 and TRBJ2-1 for the parts outside the CDR3, the full variable domain is DSGVTQTPKHLITATGQRVTLRCSPRSGDLSVYWYQQSLDQGLQFLIQYYNGEERAKGNILERFSAQQFPDLHSELNLSSLELGDSALYFCASSAGVFYNEQFFGPGTRLTVL.

The chain carries TRBV7-2 and TRBJ2-3; weak D call: TRBD2 (5 bases). V dropped 0 bases and J dropped 4 bases, with 8 bases sitting between them. CDR3 size: 14 residues. From germline, CDR1 is SGHTA and CDR2 FQGNSA. The CDR3 sequence: CASSLARRADTQYF. CDR3 bases: TGTGCCAGCAGCTTAGCGAGGCGGGCAGATACGCAGTATTTT. Based on the CDR3 plus reference TRBV7-2 and TRBJ2-3, the full variable domain is GAGVSQSPSNKVTEKGKDVELRCDPISGHTALYWYRQSLGQGLEFLIYFQGNSAPDKSGLPSDRFSAERTGGSVSTLTIQRTQQEDSAVYLCASSLARRADTQYFGPGTRLTVL.

The V call is TRBV29-1, the J call TRBJ1-6, with D possibly matching TRBD1 (5 bases). The CDR3 is made up of 18 amino acids. Germline V gene lookup returns CDR1 SQVTM and CDR2 ANQGSEA. Trimming removed 5 bases from V and 0 bases from J, with 20 bases in between. Here the CDR3 reads CSVTPWAPRGSYNSPLHF. CDR3 sequence (DNA): TGCAGCGTTACTCCTTGGGCTCCAAGGGGCTCCTATAATTCACCCCTCCACTTT.

The chain is built from TRBV21-1 and TRBJ2-7; the D call of TRBD2 is as the table states it, not checked on the DNA. TRBV21-1 is annotated as a pseudogene. The CDR3 is made up of 16 amino acids. The DNA of the CDR3 is TGTGCCAGCAGCAAAGCGATCGAGACTAGCAGGAGGGAGCAGTACTTC. This translates into CASSKAIETSRREQYF.

As regards this clonotype: A read error may account for a junction end that differs from germline. This chain links TRBV7-2 with TRBJ2-7; D might be TRBD1 (6 bases). Germline CDR1 is SGHTA and CDR2 is FQGNSA. The CDR3 covers 15 residues. Here the CDR3 reads CANSQTRQVVYEQYF. The CDR3 coding sequence is TGTGCCAACAGCCAGACGAGACAGGTTGTTTACGAGCAGTACTTC.